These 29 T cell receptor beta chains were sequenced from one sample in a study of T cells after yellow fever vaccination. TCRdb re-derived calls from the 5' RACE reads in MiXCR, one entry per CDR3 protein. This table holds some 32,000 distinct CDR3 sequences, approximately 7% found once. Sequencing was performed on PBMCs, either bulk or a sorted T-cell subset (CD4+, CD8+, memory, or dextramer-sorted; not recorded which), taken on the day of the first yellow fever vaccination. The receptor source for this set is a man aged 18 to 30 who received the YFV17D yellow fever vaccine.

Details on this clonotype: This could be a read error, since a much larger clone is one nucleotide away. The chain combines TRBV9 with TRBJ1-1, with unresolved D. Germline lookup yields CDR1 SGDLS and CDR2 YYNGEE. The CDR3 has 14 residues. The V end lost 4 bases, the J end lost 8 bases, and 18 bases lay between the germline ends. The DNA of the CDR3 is TGTGCCAGCAGCCCTTGGACCGAGAAAAGAGAAGCTTTCTTT. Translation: CASSPWTEKREAFF.

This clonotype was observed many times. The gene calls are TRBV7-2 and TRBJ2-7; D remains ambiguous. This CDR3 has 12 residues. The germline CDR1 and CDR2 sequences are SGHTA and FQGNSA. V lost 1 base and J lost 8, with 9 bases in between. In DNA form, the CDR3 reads TGTGCCAGCAGCTTAGTAAAGCGACAGCAGTACTTC. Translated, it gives CASSLVKRQQYF. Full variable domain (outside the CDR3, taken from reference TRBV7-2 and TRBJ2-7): GAGVSQSPSNKVTEKGKDVELRCDPISGHTALYWYRQSLGQGLEFLIYFQGNSAPDKSGLPSDRFSAERTGGSVSTLTIQRTQQEDSAVYLCASSLVKRQQYFGPGTRLTVT.

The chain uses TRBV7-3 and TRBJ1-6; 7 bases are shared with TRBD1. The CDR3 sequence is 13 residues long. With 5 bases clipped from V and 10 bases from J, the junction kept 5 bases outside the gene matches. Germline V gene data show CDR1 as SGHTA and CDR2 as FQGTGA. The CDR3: CASSLQGESPLHF. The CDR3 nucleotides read TGTGCCAGCAGCCTCCAGGGGGAGTCACCCCTCCACTTT.

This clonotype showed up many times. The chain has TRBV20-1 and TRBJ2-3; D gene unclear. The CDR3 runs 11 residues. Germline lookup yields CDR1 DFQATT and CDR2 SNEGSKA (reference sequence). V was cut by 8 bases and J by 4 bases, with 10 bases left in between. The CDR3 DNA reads TGCAGTCCGCCCCAGGCAGATACGCAGTATTTT. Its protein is CSPPQADTQYF.

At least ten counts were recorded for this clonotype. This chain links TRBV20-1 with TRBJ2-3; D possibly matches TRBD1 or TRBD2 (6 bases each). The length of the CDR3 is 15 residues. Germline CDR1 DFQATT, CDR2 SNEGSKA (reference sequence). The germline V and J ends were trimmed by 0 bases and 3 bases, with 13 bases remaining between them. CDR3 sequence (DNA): TGCAGTGCTAGAGATGAGGGGGGAGCTACAGATACGCAGTATTTT. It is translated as CSARDEGGATDTQYF.

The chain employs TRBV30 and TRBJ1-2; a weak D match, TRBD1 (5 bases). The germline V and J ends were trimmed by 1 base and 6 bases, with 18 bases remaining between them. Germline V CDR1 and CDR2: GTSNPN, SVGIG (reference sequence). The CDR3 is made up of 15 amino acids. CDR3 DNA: TGTGCCTGGAGTGCCCGGGGCAGGCCCTACGATGGCTACACCTTC. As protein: CAWSARGRPYDGYTF. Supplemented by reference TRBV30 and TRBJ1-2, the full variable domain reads SQTIHQWPATLVQPVGSPLSLECTVEGTSNPNLYWYRQAAGRGLQLLFYSVGIGQISSEVPQNLSASRPQDRQFILSSKKLLLSDSGFYLCAWSARGRPYDGYTFGSGTRLTVV.

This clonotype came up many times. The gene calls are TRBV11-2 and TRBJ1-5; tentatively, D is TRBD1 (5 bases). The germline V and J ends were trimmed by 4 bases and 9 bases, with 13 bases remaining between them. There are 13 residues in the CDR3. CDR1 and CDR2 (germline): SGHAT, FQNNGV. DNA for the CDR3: TGTGCCAGCAGCTACGACTGGGGGGGGCCCCAGCATTTT. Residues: CASSYDWGGPQHF.

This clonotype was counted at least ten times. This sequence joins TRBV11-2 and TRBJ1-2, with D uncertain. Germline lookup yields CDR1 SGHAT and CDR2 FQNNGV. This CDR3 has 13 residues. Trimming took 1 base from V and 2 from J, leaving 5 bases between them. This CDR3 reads CASSLVQNYGYTF. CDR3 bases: TGTGCCAGCAGCTTAGTCCAGAACTATGGCTACACCTTC.

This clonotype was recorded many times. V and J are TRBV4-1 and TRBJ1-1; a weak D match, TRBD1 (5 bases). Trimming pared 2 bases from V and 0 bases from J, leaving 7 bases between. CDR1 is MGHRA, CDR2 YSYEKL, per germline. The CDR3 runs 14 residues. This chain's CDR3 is CASSQWGMNTEAFF. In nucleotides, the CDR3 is TGCGCCAGCAGCCAATGGGGGATGAACACTGAAGCTTTCTTT.

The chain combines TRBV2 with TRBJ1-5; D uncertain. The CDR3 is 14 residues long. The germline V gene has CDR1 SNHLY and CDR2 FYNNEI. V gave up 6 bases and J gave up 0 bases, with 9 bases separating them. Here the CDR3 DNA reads TGTGCCAGCAGGCCCGGAGGTAGCAATCAGCCCCAGCATTTT. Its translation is CASRPGGSNQPQHF.

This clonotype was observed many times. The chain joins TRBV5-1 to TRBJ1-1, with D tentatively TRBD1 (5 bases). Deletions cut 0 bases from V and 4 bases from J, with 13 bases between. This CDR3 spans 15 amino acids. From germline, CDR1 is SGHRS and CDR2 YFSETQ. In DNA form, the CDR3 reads TGCGCCAGCAGCTTGGCCTTGGGGGGAGGCACTGAAGCTTTCTTT. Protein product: CASSLALGGGTEAFF.

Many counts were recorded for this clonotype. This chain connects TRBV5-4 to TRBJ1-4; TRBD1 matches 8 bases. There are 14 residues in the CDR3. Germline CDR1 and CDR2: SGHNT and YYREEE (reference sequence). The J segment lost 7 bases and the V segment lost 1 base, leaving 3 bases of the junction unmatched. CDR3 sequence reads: CASSLQGAVEKLFF. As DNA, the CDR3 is TGTGCCAGCAGCTTGCAGGGGGCGGTTGAAAAACTGTTTTTT.

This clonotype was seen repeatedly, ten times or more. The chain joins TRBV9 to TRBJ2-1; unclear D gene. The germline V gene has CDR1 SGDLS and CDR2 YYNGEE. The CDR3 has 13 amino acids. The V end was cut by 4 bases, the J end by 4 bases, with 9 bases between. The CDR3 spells CASSLTQYNEQFF. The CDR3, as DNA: TGTGCCAGCAGCCTTACCCAATACAATGAGCAGTTCTTC.

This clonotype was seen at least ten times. The CDR3: CASSGRETGTEAFF. The CDR3 bases are TGTGCCAGCAGCGGCCGGGAGACCGGCACTGAAGCTTTCTTT. V and J are TRBV11-2 and TRBJ1-1; D is unclear. The germline gives CDR1 SGHAT, CDR2 FQNNGV. The CDR3 length is 14 residues. Trimming took 5 bases from V and 4 from J, leaving 14 bases between them.

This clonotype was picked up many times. In nucleotides, the CDR3 is TGCAGCGGGGGACAGGGGGGAGGCTACACCTTC. This gives the protein CSGGQGGGYTF. The rearrangement links TRBV29-1 to TRBJ1-2; 11 bases are shared with TRBD1. The germline V gene encodes CDR1 SQVTM and CDR2 ANQGSEA. With V trimmed by 7 bases and J by 8 bases, 3 bases remained unmatched. This CDR3 is 11 amino acids long.

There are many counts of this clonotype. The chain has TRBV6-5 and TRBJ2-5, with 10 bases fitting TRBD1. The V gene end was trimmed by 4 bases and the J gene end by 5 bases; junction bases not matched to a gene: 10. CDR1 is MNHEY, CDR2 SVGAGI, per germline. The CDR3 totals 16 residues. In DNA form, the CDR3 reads TGTGCCAGCAGTTCGTCGGACAGGGGGATAACGGAGACCCAGTACTTC. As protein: CASSSSDRGITETQYF.

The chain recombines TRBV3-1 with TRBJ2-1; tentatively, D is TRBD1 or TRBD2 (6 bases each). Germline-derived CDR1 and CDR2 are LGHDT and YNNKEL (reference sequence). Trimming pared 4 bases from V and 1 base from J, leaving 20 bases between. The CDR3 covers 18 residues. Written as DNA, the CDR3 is TGTGCCAGCAGCCCGGATTTTTTAGGGGGGAAATCCTACAATGAGCAGTTCTTC. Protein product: CASSPDFLGGKSYNEQFF.

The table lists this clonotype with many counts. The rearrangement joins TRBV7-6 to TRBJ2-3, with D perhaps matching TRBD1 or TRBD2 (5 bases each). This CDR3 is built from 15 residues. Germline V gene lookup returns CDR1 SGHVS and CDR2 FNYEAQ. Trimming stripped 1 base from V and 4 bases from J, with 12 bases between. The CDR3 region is CASSLGLGVADTQYF. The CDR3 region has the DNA TGTGCCAGCAGCTTAGGTCTGGGGGTGGCAGATACGCAGTATTTT.

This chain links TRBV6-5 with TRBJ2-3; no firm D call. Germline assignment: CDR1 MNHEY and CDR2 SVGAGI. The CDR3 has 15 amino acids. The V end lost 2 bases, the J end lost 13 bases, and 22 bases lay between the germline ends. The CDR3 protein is CASSYIRDPRILEYF. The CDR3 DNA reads TGTGCCAGCAGTTACATCAGAGACCCCCGTATCCTAGAGTATTTT.

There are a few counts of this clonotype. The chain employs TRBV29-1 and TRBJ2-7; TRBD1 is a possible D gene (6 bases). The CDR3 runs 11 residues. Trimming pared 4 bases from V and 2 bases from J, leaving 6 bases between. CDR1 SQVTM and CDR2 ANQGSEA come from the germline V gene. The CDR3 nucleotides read TGCAGCGTTGGGGACACCTACGAGCAGTACGTC. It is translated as CSVGDTYEQYV.

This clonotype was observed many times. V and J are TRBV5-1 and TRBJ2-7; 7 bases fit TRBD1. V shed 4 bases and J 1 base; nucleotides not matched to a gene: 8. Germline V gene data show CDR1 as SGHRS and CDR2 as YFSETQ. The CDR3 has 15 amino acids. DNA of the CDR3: TGCGCCAGCAGCACCAACTCCAGGGGGTCCTACGAGCAGTACTTC. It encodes CASSTNSRGSYEQYF.

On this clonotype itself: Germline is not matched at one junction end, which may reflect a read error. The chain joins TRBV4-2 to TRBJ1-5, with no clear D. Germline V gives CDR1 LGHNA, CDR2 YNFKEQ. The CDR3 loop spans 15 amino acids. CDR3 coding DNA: TGTGCCAGGAGCCCCGGGCTCCTCTGGAATCAGCCCCAGCATTTT. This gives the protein CARSPGLLWNQPQHF.

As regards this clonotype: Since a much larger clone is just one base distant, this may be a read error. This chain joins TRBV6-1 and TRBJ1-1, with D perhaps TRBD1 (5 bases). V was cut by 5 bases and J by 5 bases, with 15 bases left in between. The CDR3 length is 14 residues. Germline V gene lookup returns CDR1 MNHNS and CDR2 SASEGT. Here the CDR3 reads CASSPRGVHTEAFF. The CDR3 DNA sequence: TGTGCCAGCAGTCCCCGGGGGGTTCATACTGAAGCTTTCTTT.

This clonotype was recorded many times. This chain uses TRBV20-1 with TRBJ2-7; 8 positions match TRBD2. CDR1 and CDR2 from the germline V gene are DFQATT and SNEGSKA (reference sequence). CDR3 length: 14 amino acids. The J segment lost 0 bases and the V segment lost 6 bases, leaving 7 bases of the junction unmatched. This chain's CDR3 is CSAIRGGISYEQYV. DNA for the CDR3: TGCAGTGCCATTCGGGGGGGCATCTCCTACGAGCAGTACGTC.

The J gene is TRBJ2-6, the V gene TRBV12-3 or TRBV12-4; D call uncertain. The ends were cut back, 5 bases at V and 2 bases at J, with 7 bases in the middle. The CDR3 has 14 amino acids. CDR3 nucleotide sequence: TGTGCCAGCAGTAGCCCTCCTGGGGCCAACGTCCTGACTTTC. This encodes CASSSPPGANVLTF.

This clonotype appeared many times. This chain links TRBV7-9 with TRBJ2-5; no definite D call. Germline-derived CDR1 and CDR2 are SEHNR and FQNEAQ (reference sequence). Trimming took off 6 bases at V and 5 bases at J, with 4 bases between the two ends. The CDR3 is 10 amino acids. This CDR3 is CASSLETQYF. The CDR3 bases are TGTGCCAGCAGTCTGGAGACCCAGTACTTC.

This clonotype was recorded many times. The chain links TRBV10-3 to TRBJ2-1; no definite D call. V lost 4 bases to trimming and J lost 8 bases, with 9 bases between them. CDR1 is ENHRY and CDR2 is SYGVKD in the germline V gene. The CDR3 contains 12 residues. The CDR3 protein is CAISVGEDEQFF. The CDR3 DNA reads TGTGCCATCAGTGTCGGCGAGGATGAGCAGTTCTTC.

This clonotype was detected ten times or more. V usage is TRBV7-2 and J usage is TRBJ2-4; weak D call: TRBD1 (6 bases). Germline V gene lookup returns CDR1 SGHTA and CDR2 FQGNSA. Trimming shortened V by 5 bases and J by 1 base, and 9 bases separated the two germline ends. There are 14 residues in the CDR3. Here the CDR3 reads CASSRQEAKNIQYF. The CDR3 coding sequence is TGTGCCAGCAGCCGACAGGAGGCCAAAAACATTCAGTACTTC.

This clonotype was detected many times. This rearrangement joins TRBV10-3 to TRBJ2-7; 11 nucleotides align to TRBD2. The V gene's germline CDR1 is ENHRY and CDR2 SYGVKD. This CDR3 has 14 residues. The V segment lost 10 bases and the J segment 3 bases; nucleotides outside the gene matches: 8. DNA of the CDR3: TGTGCCAGCTCTACTAGCGGGGGAGACTACGAGCAGTACGTC. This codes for CASSTSGGDYEQYV.